The 9 T cell receptor beta chains reported below all come from one sample, sequenced in a study of blood T cells in healthy people across ages. Together with a sample-barcoded 5' primer, a J-beta primer mix was included in a second PCR lasting roughly 6 to 12 cycles. MiXCR, run by TCRdb on the 5' RACE reads, gives a single entry per CDR3 protein. This table has just under 750,000 distinct CDR3 sequences, about a fifth appearing once. Material: blood. The source of these receptors is a man in his 70s in good health.

This clonotype was seen only a few times. The gene calls are TRBV12-3 or TRBV12-4 and TRBJ2-5; 8 nucleotides agree with TRBD2. With V trimmed by 6 bases and J by 6 bases, 9 bases remained unmatched. This CDR3 contains 14 residues. The CDR3 reads CASRRAGGLKTQYF. In DNA form, the CDR3 reads TGTGCCAGCAGGCGGGCGGGGGGCCTAAAGACCCAGTACTTC.

This clonotype was recorded a few times. This chain connects TRBV29-1 to TRBJ1-1, with D uncertain. In germline, CDR1 is SQVTM, CDR2 ANQGSEA. V was cut by 4 bases and J by 0 bases, with 6 bases left in between. The CDR3 spans 12 residues. CDR3 DNA sequence: TGCAGCGTTGTAAGGGTGAACACTGAAGCTTTCTTT. Protein product: CSVVRVNTEAFF.

This clonotype has a handful of counts. This chain joins TRBV5-6 and TRBJ2-3, with D tentatively TRBD1 (5 bases). The CDR3 spans 13 residues. The V and J ends lost 3 bases and 3 bases respectively, with 8 bases between them. The germline V gene encodes CDR1 SGHDT and CDR2 YYEEEE. CDR3 region: CASSWTMTDTQYF. The CDR3 coding sequence is TGTGCCAGCAGCTGGACAATGACAGATACGCAGTATTTT.

In this sample, this clonotype turned up once. The chain uses TRBV10-3 and TRBJ1-5; 7 positions match TRBD1. This CDR3 is 13 amino acids long. V shed 4 bases and J 7 bases; nucleotides not matched to a gene: 4. In germline, CDR1 is ENHRY, CDR2 SYGVKD. The CDR3 loop is CAISVTGVQPQHF. CDR3 in DNA: TGTGCCATCAGTGTAACAGGGGTCCAGCCCCAGCATTTT.

The rearrangement links TRBV20-1 to TRBJ1-1, with a tentative D call TRBD1 (5 bases). This CDR3 spans 12 amino acids. The V end was cut by 4 bases, the J end by 4 bases, with 10 bases between. CDR1 and CDR2 (germline): DFQATT, SNEGSKA (reference sequence). The CDR3 region is CSAKPGGTEAFF. The CDR3 bases are TGCAGTGCTAAGCCGGGGGGCACTGAAGCTTTCTTT.

The gene calls are TRBV7-2 and TRBJ2-7, with a tentative D call TRBD2 (7 bases). The germline V and J ends were trimmed by 3 bases and 1 base, with 13 bases remaining between them. The CDR3 consists of 15 residues. Looked up from germline, CDR1 is SGHTA and CDR2 is FQGNSA. CDR3 protein: CASSLIGGASYEQYF. CDR3 DNA: TGTGCCAGCAGCTTGATAGGGGGGGCATCCTACGAGCAGTACTTC. Full variable domain (rest looked up from reference TRBV7-2 and TRBJ2-7): GAGVSQSPSNKVTEKGKDVELRCDPISGHTALYWYRQSLGQGLEFLIYFQGNSAPDKSGLPSDRFSAERTGGSVSTLTIQRTQQEDSAVYLCASSLIGGASYEQYFGPGTRLTVT.

The gene calls are TRBV19 and TRBJ2-1, with 10 bases matching TRBD2. The CDR3 loop spans 15 amino acids. Germline loops: CDR1 LNHDA, CDR2 SQIVND (reference sequence). Losses at the gene ends were 5 bases for V and 6 bases for J; bases not matched to a gene: 7. The CDR3 DNA reads TGTGCCAGTAGTGTCCTAGCGGGGGACCTCAATGAGCAGTTCTTC. Its translation is CASSVLAGDLNEQFF.

The J gene is TRBJ2-7, the V gene TRBV18, with 7 bases fitting TRBD1. Germline V gives CDR1 KGHSH, CDR2 LQKENI. After removal of 6 bases from V and 0 bases from J, the junction contained 11 bases not matched to a gene. This CDR3 region has 16 residues. This CDR3 reads CASSPSPDRSSYEQYV. CDR3 nucleotides: TGTGCCAGCTCCCCAAGTCCGGACAGGAGCTCCTACGAGCAGTACGTC.

A few counts support this clonotype. V gene TRBV25-1 combines with J gene TRBJ2-3; 9 positions match TRBD2. Germline V CDR1 and CDR2: MGHDK, SYGVNS. This CDR3 comprises 16 residues. V trimming: 2 bases; J trimming: 3 bases; junction bases outside the gene matches: 6. This CDR3 is CASSEGTGLATDTQYF. CDR3 nucleotides: TGTGCCAGCAGTGAAGGGACGGGACTAGCTACAGATACGCAGTATTTT.